These 23 T cell receptor beta chains were sequenced from one sample in a study of Tregs in tolerant kidney transplant recipients. The data were produced by immunoSEQ multiplex PCR, yet TCRdb's version contains in-frame clones alone and is incomplete. The sample holds around 230,000 clones, approximately 84% seen once. Material for sequencing was CD4+ T cells from blood. Source of these receptors: a human donor in good health.

The chain employs TRBV27 and TRBJ2-3; D is undetermined. This CDR3 has 15 amino acids. Trimming left V 4 bases short and J 3 bases short, with 14 bases between. Germline lookup yields CDR1 MNHEY and CDR2 SMNVEV (reference sequence). CDR3 residues: CASSYLSSRTDTQYF. The DNA for the CDR3 is TGTGCCAGCAGTTATCTTAGTTCGAGGACAGATACGCAGTATTTT.

This rearrangement joins TRBV18 to TRBJ1-3; D is ambiguous. CDR1 and CDR2 (germline): KGHSH, LQKENI. This CDR3 is built from 16 residues. V was cut by 3 bases and J by 6 bases, with 18 bases left in between. This CDR3 reads CASSPTLGVQENTIYF. The CDR3, as DNA: TGTGCCAGCTCACCGACTCTTGGAGTCCAGGAAAACACCATATATTTT.

The chain recombines TRBV7-9 with TRBJ2-3; 15 nucleotides agree with TRBD2. The CDR3 runs 17 residues. CDR1 is SEHNR, CDR2 FQNEAQ, per germline (reference sequence). Trimming took 6 bases from V and 3 from J; bases not matched to a gene: 7. The CDR3 DNA is TGTGCCAGCAGTTCCGGGACTAGCGGGAGGAGGACAGATACGCAGTATTTT. Translating gives CASSSGTSGRRTDTQYF.

The chain recombines TRBV4-1 with TRBJ1-5; no firm D call. The ends were cut back, 5 bases at V and 0 bases at J, with 11 bases in the middle. This CDR3 has 15 amino acids. The germline V gene has CDR1 MGHRA and CDR2 YSYEKL. The DNA of the CDR3 is TGCGCCAGCAGCGAGGGTAGAACTAGCAATCAGCCCCAGCATTTT. As protein: CASSEGRTSNQPQHF.

CDR3 sequence reads: CSALRTDTQYF. The CDR3 DNA reads TGCAGTGCGTTACGCACAGATACGCAGTATTTT. The V call is TRBV20-1, the J call TRBJ2-3, with unresolved D. There are 11 residues in the CDR3. Trimming took off 6 bases at V and 1 base at J, with 5 bases between the two ends. The germline V gene has CDR1 DFQATT and CDR2 SNEGSKA (reference sequence).

This clone was seen just once. The V call is TRBV5-1, the J call TRBJ2-2; D remains ambiguous. Germline-derived CDR1 and CDR2 are SGHRS and YFSETQ. The CDR3 spans 11 residues. The CDR3 spells CASRYEGELFF. CDR3 bases: TGCGCTTCACGGTATGAAGGGGAGCTGTTTTTT.

CDR3 loop: CASNERTVLYQPQHF. CDR3 nucleotides: TGTGCCAGTAACGAAAGGACAGTCTTATATCAGCCCCAGCATTTT. J is TRBJ1-5 and V is TRBV19; a weak D match, TRBD1 (6 bases). There are 15 residues in the CDR3. Between the trimmed V and J ends, which lost 7 bases and 5 bases, there was a span of 18 bases. Germline loops: CDR1 LNHDA, CDR2 SQIVND (reference sequence).

In nucleotides, the CDR3 is TGTGCCTGCAACCTGGGAGGCTCTAATGAAAAACTGTTTTTT. Translated: CACNLGGSNEKLFF. This chain uses TRBV6-1 with TRBJ1-4, with D unresolved. Trimming shortened V by 11 bases and J by 3 bases, and 16 bases separated the two germline ends. In germline, CDR1 is MNHNS, CDR2 SASEGT. The CDR3 consists of 14 residues.

The rearrangement links TRBV4-1 to TRBJ2-7, with TRBD2 matching 7 bases. Trimming removed 4 bases from V and 2 bases from J; junction bases left unmatched: 11. The CDR3 is 16 residues long. Germline CDR1 and CDR2: MGHRA and YSYEKL. The CDR3 nucleotides read TGCGCCAGCAGCCGAGGACTTCTCCGGGAGGCCTACGAGCAGTACTTC. It specifies CASSRGLLREAYEQYF.

The V call is TRBV7-9, the J call TRBJ1-1; 10 bases map to TRBD1. Germline V CDR1 and CDR2: SEHNR, FQNEAQ (reference sequence). With 2 bases clipped from V and 5 bases from J, the junction kept 5 bases outside the gene matches. This CDR3 spans 15 amino acids. The DNA of the CDR3 is TGTGCCAGCAGCTTAAGGGGACAGGGGTGGACTGAAGCTTTCTTT. Encoded protein: CASSLRGQGWTEAFF.

In this sample, this clone turned up once. Within the sample, other DNA sequences also encode this same CDR3. This sequence joins TRBV6-5 and TRBJ1-1; D gene ambiguous. Germline V lookup: CDR1 MNHEY, CDR2 SVGAGI. Trimming took 3 bases from V and 1 from J, leaving 9 bases between them. CDR3 length: 14 amino acids. The CDR3: CASSYSGRNTEAFF. As DNA, the CDR3 is TGTGCCAGCAGTTATTCGGGCAGGAACACTGAAGCTTTCTTT.

This rearrangement joins TRBV5-1 to TRBJ2-5; unclear D gene. The J call may be mistaken, given a closer DNA end match to TRBJ2-7. The CDR3 runs 12 residues. In germline, CDR1 is SGHRS, CDR2 YFSETQ. The CDR3 here is CASSRGRDEQYF. CDR3 sequence (DNA): TGCGCCAGCAGCCGTGGACGGGACGAGCAGTACTTC.

The chain joins TRBV5-4 to TRBJ2-2, with TRBD1 identical over 7 bases. Losses at the gene ends were 0 bases for V and 1 base for J; bases not matched to a gene: 3. CDR3 size: 16 residues. CDR1 and CDR2 (germline): SGHNT, YYREEE (reference sequence). DNA for the CDR3: TGTGCCAGCAGCTTGGCAGGGGGTATGAACACCGGGGAGCTGTTTTTT. This encodes CASSLAGGMNTGELFF.

The chain employs TRBV19 and TRBJ1-1; no clear D. In germline, CDR1 is LNHDA, CDR2 SQIVND (reference sequence). CDR3 size: 16 residues. Trimming left V 2 bases short and J 1 base short, with 14 bases between. CDR3 protein: CASSIMAARQNTEAFF. The CDR3 DNA sequence: TGTGCCAGTAGTATAATGGCGGCAAGGCAGAACACTGAAGCTTTCTTT.

V is TRBV25-1 and J is TRBJ2-7; 9 bases are a match to TRBD1. After removal of 0 bases from V and 3 bases from J, the junction contained 3 bases not matched to a gene. Germline values: CDR1 MGHDK, CDR2 SYGVNS. This CDR3 region has 15 residues. This CDR3 is CASSEYGQGSYEQYF. CDR3 DNA: TGTGCCAGCAGTGAATATGGACAGGGGAGCTACGAGCAGTACTTC.

In its sample, this clone was seen once. The V and J genes are TRBV4-1 and TRBJ1-2; a possible D gene is TRBD1 (5 bases). Germline V lookup: CDR1 MGHRA, CDR2 YSYEKL. Trimming removed 3 bases at V and 3 bases at J, with 14 bases between. The length of the CDR3 is 15 residues. The CDR3 loop is CASSQGQGTDYGYTF. The CDR3 DNA follows: TGCGCCAGCAGCCAGGGGCAGGGTACGGACTATGGCTACACCTTC.

The gene calls are TRBV28 and TRBJ2-5; 7 positions agree with TRBD1. The CDR3 is 16 residues long. Looked up from germline, CDR1 is MDHEN and CDR2 is SYDVKM. The ends lost 6 bases at V and 1 base at J; junction bases unmatched: 11. CDR3 nucleotides: TGTGCCAGCAGACCGTCTCCCGGGACAGCCCAAGAGACCCAGTACTTC. Encoded protein: CASRPSPGTAQETQYF. Full variable domain (missing parts from reference TRBV28 and TRBJ2-5): DVKVTQSSRYLVKRTGEKVFLECVQDMDHENMFWYRQDPGLGLRLIYFSYDVKMKEKGDIPEGYSVSREKKERFSLILESASTNQTSMYLCASRPSPGTAQETQYFGPGTRLLVL.

The chain couples TRBV19 to TRBJ1-2; 7 bases map to TRBD1. This CDR3 is built from 12 residues. Germline V gene data show CDR1 as LNHDA and CDR2 as SQIVND (reference sequence). V lost 8 bases, J lost 2 bases, and 2 bases stayed unmatched. CDR3 coding DNA: TGTGCCAGTGGGGGACAGAACTATGGCTACACCTTC. Translated, it gives CASGGQNYGYTF.

The V and J genes are TRBV7-6 and TRBJ2-1, with a tentative D call TRBD1 (6 bases). The CDR3 is made up of 14 amino acids. V shed 1 base and J shed 7 bases, with 11 bases lying between them. Per germline, CDR1 SGHVS and CDR2 FNYEAQ. The CDR3 region has the DNA TGTGCCAGCAGCTTAGTTCCAGGGGCGAATGAGCAGTTCTTC. This encodes CASSLVPGANEQFF.

In this sample, this clone turned up a few times. The genes are TRBV2 and TRBJ2-3; D is possibly TRBD1 or TRBD2 (5 bases each). V was trimmed by 6 bases and J by 1 base, leaving 11 bases between them. Germline V lookup: CDR1 SNHLY, CDR2 FYNNEI. The CDR3 loop spans 14 amino acids. Here the CDR3 DNA reads TGTGCCAGCAGCCTAGGGACCCGCACAGATACGCAGTATTTT. Protein product: CASSLGTRTDTQYF.

This clone has only one observation. This chain joins TRBV19 and TRBJ2-3; D gene unclear. The germline V gene encodes CDR1 LNHDA and CDR2 SQIVND (reference sequence). The V gene lost 1 base and the J gene lost 11 bases, with 7 bases spanning the gap. The CDR3 length is 11 residues. CDR3 protein: CASSIGRLQYF. The CDR3 region has the DNA TGTGCCAGTAGTATAGGTCGACTGCAGTATTTT.

This clone was observed once. J is TRBJ2-5 and V is TRBV7-6; D is perhaps TRBD1 or TRBD2 (6 bases each). The CDR3 covers 15 residues. Per the germline V gene, CDR1 is SGHVS and CDR2 is FNYEAQ. Trimming left V 0 bases short and J 1 base short, with 9 bases between. The CDR3 here is CASSLASGAQETQYF. Written as DNA, the CDR3 is TGTGCCAGCAGCTTAGCGTCGGGGGCCCAAGAGACCCAGTACTTC.

This chain connects TRBV5-1 to TRBJ1-3; no definite D call. The V end lost 6 bases, the J end lost 3 bases, and 10 bases lay between the germline ends. CDR3 length: 13 amino acids. CDR1 and CDR2 from the germline V gene are SGHRS and YFSETQ. The CDR3 sequence: CASTPGGGNTIYF. CDR3 DNA: TGCGCCAGCACCCCCGGTGGTGGAAACACCATATATTTT.